One sample yielded the 10 T cell receptor beta chains listed below, sequenced in a study of T cells expressing NK-cell markers. TCRdb reworked the 5' RACE reads into one entry per CDR3 protein, no DNA. The sample has more than 90,000 distinct CDR3 sequences, and its top ten clones hold about a fifth. Specimen: blood T cells: a sorted CD56 or NKG2C T cell subset, CD4+ or CD8+ T cells, or bulk PBMC T cells (not recorded which). The receptors originated from a woman between 18 and 75 years old in good health.

V is TRBV27 and J is TRBJ1-5. Germline lookup yields CDR1 MNHEY and CDR2 SMNVEV (reference sequence). This CDR3 is 16 amino acids long. CDR3 amino acids: CASSLSAGFSNQPQHF.

J is TRBJ1-1 and V is TRBV4-1. The CDR3 has 16 amino acids. CDR1 MGHRA and CDR2 YSYEKL come from the germline V gene. The chain's CDR3 is CASSQPAIDLGTEAFF.

The chain carries TRBV29-1 and TRBJ2-2; TCRdb's D call of TRBD1 is untestable without DNA. The CDR3 length is 14 residues. Germline CDR1 is SQVTM and CDR2 is ANQGSEA. CDR3 region: CSAYGTANTGELFF.

This chain connects TRBV1 to TRBJ2-5; TCRdb's D call of TRBD2 is untestable without DNA. TRBV1 corresponds to a pseudogene. This CDR3 is 13 amino acids long. The CDR3 protein is CTSDSGGAETQYF.

J is TRBJ2-7 and V is TRBV7-9; TCRdb outputs TRBD1, but without DNA this stays unchecked. CDR1 and CDR2 from the germline V gene are SEHNR and FQNEAQ (reference sequence). This CDR3 comprises 13 residues. The CDR3 is CASSPGAPYEQYF.

This sequence joins TRBV12-3 or TRBV12-4 and TRBJ1-1. CDR3 length: 13 residues. This chain's CDR3 is CASRSWMNTEAFF.

The chain employs TRBV12-3 or TRBV12-4 and TRBJ2-5. This CDR3 has 14 amino acids. CDR3: CASSLLASQETQYF.

This CDR3 reads CSVELKLAVTTDTQYF. The V call is TRBV29-1, the J call TRBJ2-3; the TRBD2 assignment by TCRdb is unverifiable without DNA. CDR1 is SQVTM and CDR2 is ANQGSEA in the germline V gene. CDR3 length: 16 amino acids.

The chain combines TRBV29-1 with TRBJ1-1; lacking DNA, the TRBD1 call made by TCRdb goes unchecked. This CDR3 has 13 residues. The germline V gene has CDR1 SQVTM and CDR2 ANQGSEA. The CDR3 protein is CSVLRGDFAEAFF.

The chain recombines TRBV6-1 with TRBJ1-5; TCRdb indicates TRBD1, and absent DNA this call remains unverified. This CDR3 is built from 17 residues. The germline CDR1 and CDR2 sequences are MNHNS and SASEGT. The CDR3 here is CASSEDGDRGINQPQHF.